These 20 T cell receptor beta chains were sequenced from one sample in a study of CD8+ T cells in alopecia areata. Reverse transcribed after extraction, RNA yielded cDNA as the sequencing template. Assay used: immunoSEQ multiplex PCR; TCRdb lists only in-frame clones, some missing. The sample contains approximately 180,000 clones, 59% of which appear only once. The specimen was CD4+ T cells sorted from blood, collected at week 0. These TCRs come from a human donor with alopecia areata.

The chain combines TRBV7-3 with TRBJ1-2, with D possibly TRBD1 on 5 matching bases. Germline V gene sequence: CDR1 SGHTA, CDR2 FQGTGA. CDR3 length: 14 residues. V gave up 5 bases and J gave up 2 bases, with 12 bases separating them. CDR3 DNA: TGTGCCAGCAGCGATCAGGGCTCCAACTATGGCTACACCTTC. This sequence encodes CASSDQGSNYGYTF.

The chain couples TRBV30 to TRBJ1-2; perhaps TRBD1 as D (6 bases). Trimming took 2 bases from V and 6 from J, leaving 7 bases between them. The CDR3 loop spans 11 amino acids. The germline CDR1 and CDR2 sequences are GTSNPN and SVGIG (reference sequence). The DNA for the CDR3 is TGTGCCTGGAGTACAGGGAATGGCTACACCTTC. This gives the protein CAWSTGNGYTF.

The sample holds a few counts of this clone. The chain recombines TRBV2 with TRBJ2-7; D is uncertain. Trimming stripped 5 bases from V and 7 bases from J, with 9 bases between. Germline V gene data show CDR1 as SNHLY and CDR2 as FYNNEI. This CDR3 is built from 11 residues. The chain's CDR3 is CASSPDLEQYF. The CDR3 coding sequence is TGTGCCAGCAGTCCGGACCTGGAGCAGTACTTC.

The chain links TRBV30 to TRBJ1-5; D is unclear. Germline V gives CDR1 GTSNPN, CDR2 SVGIG (reference sequence). This CDR3 contains 14 residues. V was clipped by 0 bases and J by 0 bases, with 6 bases between them. As DNA, the CDR3 is TGTGCCTGGAGTGTAGTATATAGCAATCAGCCCCAGCATTTT. This translates into CAWSVVYSNQPQHF.

The chain employs TRBV19 and TRBJ1-6, with TRBD1 matching over 9 bases. This CDR3 comprises 15 residues. The V gene end was trimmed by 7 bases and the J gene end by 12 bases; junction bases not matched to a gene: 13. CDR1 and CDR2 (germline): LNHDA, SQIVND (reference sequence). The CDR3 nucleotides read TGTGCCAGTACTCCGCAACAGGGGGCGGGCGAACCCCTCCACTTT. This gives the protein CASTPQQGAGEPLHF.

The rearrangement joins TRBV29-1 to TRBJ2-1; tentatively, D is TRBD2 (5 bases). Germline loops: CDR1 SQVTM, CDR2 ANQGSEA. The CDR3 is 14 residues long. V lost 5 bases and J lost 7, with 18 bases in between. CDR3 protein: CSVHGGYTPNEQFF. The DNA of the CDR3 is TGCAGCGTTCACGGAGGCTATACTCCGAATGAGCAGTTCTTC.

This clone was observed once. This chain connects TRBV5-1 to TRBJ2-7, with D tentatively TRBD1 (6 bases). V lost 4 bases and J lost 2, with 16 bases in between. Germline values: CDR1 SGHRS, CDR2 YFSETQ. The CDR3 is 15 residues long. The CDR3 DNA follows: TGCGCCAGCAGCCCGGCAGGGGATAGCCCCTACGAGCAGTACTTC. This translates into CASSPAGDSPYEQYF.

The chain has TRBV5-1 and TRBJ2-3; D tentatively fits TRBD1 or TRBD2 (5 bases each). Germline CDR1 is SGHRS and CDR2 is YFSETQ. V lost 4 bases, J lost 3 bases, and 15 bases lay in between. The CDR3 has 15 amino acids. The CDR3 DNA sequence: TGCGCCAGCAGCCGCAGGGATTCGGGAACAGATACGCAGTATTTT. Translation: CASSRRDSGTDTQYF. Based on the CDR3 plus reference TRBV5-1 and TRBJ2-3, the full variable domain is KAGVTQTPRYLIKTRGQQVTLSCSPISGHRSVSWYQQTPGQGLQFLFEYFSETQRNKGNFPGRFSGRQFSNSRSEMNVSTLELGDSALYLCASSRRDSGTDTQYFGPGTRLTVL.

This sequence joins TRBV30 and TRBJ1-5; D perhaps matches TRBD1 (6 bases). This CDR3 has 16 residues. CDR1 is GTSNPN and CDR2 is SVGIG in the germline V gene (reference sequence). Trimming stripped 2 bases from V and 2 bases from J, with 16 bases between. The CDR3 DNA reads TGTGCCTGGAGTAGGGGGGCCTCGTCGGGCAATCAGCCCCAGCATTTT. Residues: CAWSRGASSGNQPQHF.

The table lists this clone with a few counts. The chain links TRBV30 to TRBJ1-6; D gene unclear. Trimming shortened V by 2 bases and J by 6 bases, and 11 bases separated the two germline ends. This CDR3 has 14 residues. The germline gives CDR1 GTSNPN, CDR2 SVGIG (reference sequence). CDR3 DNA: TGTGCCTGGAGTACGGAAGTGGGTAATTCACCCCTCCACTTT. This encodes CAWSTEVGNSPLHF.

The genes are TRBV28 and TRBJ2-4, with D tentatively TRBD2 (5 bases). The CDR3 sequence is 11 residues long. The V end was cut by 2 bases, the J end by 11 bases, with 7 bases between. Germline V gene data show CDR1 as MDHEN and CDR2 as SYDVKM. The CDR3 loop is CASSLEGVQYF. In nucleotides, the CDR3 is TGTGCCAGCAGTTTAGAGGGAGTTCAGTACTTC. Drawing the rest from reference TRBV28 and TRBJ2-4, the complete variable domain is DVKVTQSSRYLVKRTGEKVFLECVQDMDHENMFWYRQDPGLGLRLIYFSYDVKMKEKGDIPEGYSVSREKKERFSLILESASTNQTSMYLCASSLEGVQYFGAGTRLSVL.

The chain recombines TRBV6-6 with TRBJ1-2, with 8 bases lining up with TRBD1. In germline, CDR1 is MNHNY, CDR2 SVGAGI (reference sequence). Trimming at V came to 0 bases and at J to 6 bases, leaving 9 bases not matched to a gene. This CDR3 has 16 amino acids. For the CDR3, the DNA is TGTGCCAGCAGTTACTCGGGACTGGACAGGGACAATGGCTACACCTTC. It translates to CASSYSGLDRDNGYTF.

This clone was found a few times. The chain employs TRBV7-9 and TRBJ2-7; the D is unclear. This CDR3 is 14 amino acids long. CDR1 and CDR2 (germline): SEHNR, FQNEAQ (reference sequence). V was trimmed by 2 bases and J by 3 bases, leaving 11 bases between them. The CDR3 sequence is CASSLTFPDYEQYF. The CDR3 nucleotides are TGTGCCAGCAGCTTAACATTCCCCGACTACGAGCAGTACTTC.

The J gene is TRBJ1-1, the V gene TRBV9; D unresolved. This CDR3 comprises 13 residues. Germline V gives CDR1 SGDLS, CDR2 YYNGEE. Trimming took off 4 bases at V and 0 bases at J, with 7 bases between the two ends. The CDR3 loop reads CASSPQVNTEAFF. CDR3 bases: TGTGCCAGCAGCCCGCAGGTGAACACTGAAGCTTTCTTT.

The rearrangement uses TRBV2 and TRBJ1-1, with unresolved D. The V and J ends lost 0 bases and 4 bases respectively, with 6 bases between them. CDR3 size: 13 residues. CDR1 SNHLY and CDR2 FYNNEI come from the germline V gene. CDR3 loop: CASSEADLTEAFF. The CDR3 region has the DNA TGTGCCAGCAGTGAAGCCGATCTCACTGAAGCTTTCTTT. The entire variable domain, with the rest obtained from reference TRBV2 and TRBJ1-1, is as follows: EPEVTQTPSHQVTQMGQEVILRCVPISNHLYFYWYRQILGQKVEFLVSFYNNEISEKSEIFDDQFSVERPDGSNFTLKIRSTKLEDSAMYFCASSEADLTEAFFGQGTRLTVV.

This clone has only a few counts. The gene calls are TRBV4-1 and TRBJ1-5; perhaps TRBD1 as D (5 bases). Looked up from germline, CDR1 is MGHRA and CDR2 is YSYEKL. This CDR3 spans 13 amino acids. V lost 4 bases, J lost 11 bases, and 15 bases lay in between. CDR3 DNA: TGCGCCAGCAGCCCGAATCGTGTCAGGGCCCAGCATTTT. Its protein product is CASSPNRVRAQHF.

The chain employs TRBV7-9 and TRBJ2-2; D might be TRBD1 or TRBD2, each matching 6 bases. The CDR3 contains 13 residues. The germline V gene has CDR1 SEHNR and CDR2 FQNEAQ (reference sequence). Trimming removed 6 bases at V and 4 bases at J, with 9 bases between. The CDR3 DNA is TGTGCCAGCAGGAAGGGGGGCACCGGGGAGCTGTTTTTT. Translating it yields CASRKGGTGELFF.

This CDR3 reads CSVEQGPGETQYF. In DNA form, the CDR3 reads TGCAGCGTTGAACAGGGCCCCGGAGAGACCCAGTACTTC. This sequence joins TRBV29-1 and TRBJ2-5; possibly TRBD1 for D (5 bases). The ends were cut back, 2 bases at V and 4 bases at J, with 11 bases in the middle. CDR3 length: 13 amino acids. The V gene's germline CDR1 is SQVTM and CDR2 ANQGSEA. The full variable domain, rest sourced from reference TRBV29-1 and TRBJ2-5, is SAVISQKPSRDICQRGTSLTIQCQVDSQVTMMFWYRQQPGQSLTLIATANQGSEATYESGFVIDKFPISRPNLTFSTLTVSNMSPEDSSIYLCSVEQGPGETQYFGPGTRLLVL.

The rearrangement joins TRBV7-3 to TRBJ2-3; D gene unclear. The length of the CDR3 is 12 residues. Germline assignment: CDR1 SGHTA and CDR2 FQGTGA. V lost 5 bases and J lost 6, with 9 bases in between. In nucleotides, the CDR3 is TGTGCCAGCAGCCAGAGTGGGGATACGCAGTATTTT. Translating it yields CASSQSGDTQYF.

The J gene is TRBJ2-7, the V gene TRBV30; D possibly corresponds to TRBD1 (6 bases). Germline CDR1 and CDR2: GTSNPN and SVGIG (reference sequence). This CDR3 has 13 amino acids. V lost 3 bases and J 3 bases, leaving 12 bases between the germline ends. The CDR3 region is CAWSDSGDYEQYF. CDR3 DNA sequence: TGTGCCTGGAGCGACTCAGGGGACTACGAGCAGTACTTC.